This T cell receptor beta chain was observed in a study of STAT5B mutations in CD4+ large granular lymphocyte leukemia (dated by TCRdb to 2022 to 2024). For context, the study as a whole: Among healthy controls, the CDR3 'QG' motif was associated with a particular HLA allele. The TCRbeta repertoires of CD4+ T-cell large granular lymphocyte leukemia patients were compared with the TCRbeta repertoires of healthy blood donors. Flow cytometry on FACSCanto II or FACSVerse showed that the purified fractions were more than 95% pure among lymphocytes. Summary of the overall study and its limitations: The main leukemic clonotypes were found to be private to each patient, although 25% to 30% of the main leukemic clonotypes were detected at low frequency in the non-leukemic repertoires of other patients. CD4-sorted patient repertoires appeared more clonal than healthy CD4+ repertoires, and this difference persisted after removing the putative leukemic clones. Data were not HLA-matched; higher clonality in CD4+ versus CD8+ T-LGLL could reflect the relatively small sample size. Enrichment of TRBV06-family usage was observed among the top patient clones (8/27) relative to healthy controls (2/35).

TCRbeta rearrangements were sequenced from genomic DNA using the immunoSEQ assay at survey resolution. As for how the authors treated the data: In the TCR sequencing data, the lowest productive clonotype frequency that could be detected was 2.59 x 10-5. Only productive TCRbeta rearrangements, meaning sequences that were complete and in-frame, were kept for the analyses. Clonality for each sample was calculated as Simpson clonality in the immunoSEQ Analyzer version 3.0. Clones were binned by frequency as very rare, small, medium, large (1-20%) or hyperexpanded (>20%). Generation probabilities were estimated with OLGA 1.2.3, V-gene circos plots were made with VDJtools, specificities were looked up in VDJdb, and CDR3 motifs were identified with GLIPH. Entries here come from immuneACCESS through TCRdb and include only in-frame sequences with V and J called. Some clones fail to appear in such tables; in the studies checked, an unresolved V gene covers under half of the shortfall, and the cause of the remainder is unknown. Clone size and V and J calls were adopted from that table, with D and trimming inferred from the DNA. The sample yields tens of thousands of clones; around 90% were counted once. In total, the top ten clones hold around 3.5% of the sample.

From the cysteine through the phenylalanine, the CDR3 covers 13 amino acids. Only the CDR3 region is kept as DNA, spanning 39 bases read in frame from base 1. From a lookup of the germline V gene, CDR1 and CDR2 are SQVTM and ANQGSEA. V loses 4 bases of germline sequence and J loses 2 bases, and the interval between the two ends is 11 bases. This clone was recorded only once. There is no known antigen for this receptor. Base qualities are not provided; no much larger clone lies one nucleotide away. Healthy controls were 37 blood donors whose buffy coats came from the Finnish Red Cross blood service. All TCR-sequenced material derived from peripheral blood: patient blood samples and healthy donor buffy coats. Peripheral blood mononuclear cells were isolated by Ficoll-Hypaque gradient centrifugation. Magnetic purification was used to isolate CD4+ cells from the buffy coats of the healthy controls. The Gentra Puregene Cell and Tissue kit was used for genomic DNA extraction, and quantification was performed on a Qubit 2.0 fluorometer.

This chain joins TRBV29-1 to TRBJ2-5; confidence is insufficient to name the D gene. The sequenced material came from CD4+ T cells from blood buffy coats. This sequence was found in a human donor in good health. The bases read TGCAGCGTTGGGGAACAGAGACAAGAGACCCAGTACTTC. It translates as CSVGEQRQETQYF.